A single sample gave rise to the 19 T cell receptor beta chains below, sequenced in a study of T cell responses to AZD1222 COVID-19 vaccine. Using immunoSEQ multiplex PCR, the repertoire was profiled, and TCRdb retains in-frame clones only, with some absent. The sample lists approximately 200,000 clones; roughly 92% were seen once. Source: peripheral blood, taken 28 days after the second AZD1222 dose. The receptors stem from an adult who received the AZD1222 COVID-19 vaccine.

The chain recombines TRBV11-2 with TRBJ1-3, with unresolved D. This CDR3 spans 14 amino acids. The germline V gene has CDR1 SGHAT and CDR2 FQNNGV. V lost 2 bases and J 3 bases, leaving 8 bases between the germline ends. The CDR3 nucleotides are TGTGCCAGCAGCTTATTCTCAGGTGGAAACACCATATATTTT. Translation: CASSLFSGGNTIYF.

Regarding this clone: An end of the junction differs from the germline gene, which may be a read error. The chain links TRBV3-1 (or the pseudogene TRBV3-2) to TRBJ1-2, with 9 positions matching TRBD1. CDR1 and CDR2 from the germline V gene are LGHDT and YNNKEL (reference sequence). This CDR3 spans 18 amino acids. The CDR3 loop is CASSQDVTGGIENYGCTF. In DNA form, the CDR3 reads TGTGCCAGCAGCCAAGATGTGACAGGGGGGATTGAAAACTATGGCTGCACCTTC.

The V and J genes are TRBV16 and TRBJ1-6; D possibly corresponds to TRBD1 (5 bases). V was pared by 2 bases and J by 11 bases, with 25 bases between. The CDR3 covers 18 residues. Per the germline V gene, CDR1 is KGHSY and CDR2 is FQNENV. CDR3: CASSQRAGRLVERTPLHF. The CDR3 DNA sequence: TGTGCCAGCAGCCAAAGGGCAGGGAGGTTAGTCGAAAGGACACCCCTCCACTTT.

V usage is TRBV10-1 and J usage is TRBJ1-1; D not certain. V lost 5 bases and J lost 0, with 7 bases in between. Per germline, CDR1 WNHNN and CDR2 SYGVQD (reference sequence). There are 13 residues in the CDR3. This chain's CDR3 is CASSRGMNTEAFF. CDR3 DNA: TGCGCCAGCAGTAGAGGGATGAACACTGAAGCTTTCTTT.

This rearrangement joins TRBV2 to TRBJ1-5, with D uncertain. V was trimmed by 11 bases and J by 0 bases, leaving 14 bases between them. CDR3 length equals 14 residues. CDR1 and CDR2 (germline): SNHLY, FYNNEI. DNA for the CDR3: TGTGCCTCCTCGGCAGAGAATAGCAATCAGCCCCAGCATTTT. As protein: CASSAENSNQPQHF.

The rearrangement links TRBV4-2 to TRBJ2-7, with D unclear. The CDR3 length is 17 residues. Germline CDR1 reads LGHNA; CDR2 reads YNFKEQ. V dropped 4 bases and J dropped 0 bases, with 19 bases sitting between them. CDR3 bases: TGTGCCAGCAGCCCCACCCTTAAAATCAAGAGCTCCTACGAGCAGTACTTC. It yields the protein CASSPTLKIKSSYEQYF.

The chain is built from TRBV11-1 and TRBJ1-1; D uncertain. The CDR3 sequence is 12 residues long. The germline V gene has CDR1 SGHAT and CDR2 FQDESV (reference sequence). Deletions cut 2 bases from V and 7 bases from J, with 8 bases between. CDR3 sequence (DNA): TGTGCCAGCAGCTTAAGGACGGTTGAAGCTTTCTTT. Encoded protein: CASSLRTVEAFF.

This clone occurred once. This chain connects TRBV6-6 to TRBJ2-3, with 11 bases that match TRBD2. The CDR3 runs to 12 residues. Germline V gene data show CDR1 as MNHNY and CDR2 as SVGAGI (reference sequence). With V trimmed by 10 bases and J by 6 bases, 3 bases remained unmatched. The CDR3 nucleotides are TGTGCCACTAGCGGGGGGTTGGATACGCAGTATTTT. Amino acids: CATSGGLDTQYF.

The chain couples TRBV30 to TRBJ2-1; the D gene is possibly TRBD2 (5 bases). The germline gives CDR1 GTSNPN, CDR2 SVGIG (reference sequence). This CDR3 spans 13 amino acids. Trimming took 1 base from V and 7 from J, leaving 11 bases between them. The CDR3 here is CAWSALRGNEQFF. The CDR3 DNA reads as TGTGCCTGGAGTGCCCTCCGCGGGAATGAGCAGTTCTTC.

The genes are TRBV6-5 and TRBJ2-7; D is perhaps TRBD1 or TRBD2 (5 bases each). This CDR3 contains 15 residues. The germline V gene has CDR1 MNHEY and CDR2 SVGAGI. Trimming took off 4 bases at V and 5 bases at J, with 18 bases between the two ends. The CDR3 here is CASSSTGHSGNEQYF. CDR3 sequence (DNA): TGTGCCAGCAGTTCCACAGGACATTCGGGAAACGAGCAGTACTTC.

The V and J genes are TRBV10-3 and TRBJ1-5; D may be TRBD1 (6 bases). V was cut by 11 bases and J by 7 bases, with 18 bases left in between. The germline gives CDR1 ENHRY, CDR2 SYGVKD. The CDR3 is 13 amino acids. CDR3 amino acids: CALGSGAGQPQHF. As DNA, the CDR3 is TGTGCCCTAGGGTCAGGGGCCGGCCAGCCCCAGCATTTT.

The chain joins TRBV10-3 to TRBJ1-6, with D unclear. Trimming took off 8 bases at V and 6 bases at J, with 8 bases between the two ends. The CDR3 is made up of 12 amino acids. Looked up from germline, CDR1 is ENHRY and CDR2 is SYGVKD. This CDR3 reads CAIWAPNSPLHF. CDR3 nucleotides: TGTGCCATCTGGGCCCCTAATTCACCCCTCCACTTT.

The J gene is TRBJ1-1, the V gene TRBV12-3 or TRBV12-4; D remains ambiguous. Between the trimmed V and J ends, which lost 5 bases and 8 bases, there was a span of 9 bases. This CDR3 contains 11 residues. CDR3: CASSVTHEAFF. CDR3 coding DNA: TGTGCCAGCAGTGTGACACACGAAGCTTTCTTT.

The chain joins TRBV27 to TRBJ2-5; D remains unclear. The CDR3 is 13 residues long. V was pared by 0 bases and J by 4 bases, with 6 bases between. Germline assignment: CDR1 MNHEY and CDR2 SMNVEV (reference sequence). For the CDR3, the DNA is TGTGCCAGCAGTTTATCGTGGCGAGAGACCCAGTACTTC. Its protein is CASSLSWRETQYF.

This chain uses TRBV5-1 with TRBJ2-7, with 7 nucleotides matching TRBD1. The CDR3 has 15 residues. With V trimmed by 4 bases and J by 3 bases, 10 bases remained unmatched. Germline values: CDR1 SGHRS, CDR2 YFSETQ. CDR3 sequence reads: CASSPRQGPFYEQYF. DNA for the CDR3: TGCGCCAGCAGCCCCCGACAGGGACCTTTCTACGAGCAGTACTTC.

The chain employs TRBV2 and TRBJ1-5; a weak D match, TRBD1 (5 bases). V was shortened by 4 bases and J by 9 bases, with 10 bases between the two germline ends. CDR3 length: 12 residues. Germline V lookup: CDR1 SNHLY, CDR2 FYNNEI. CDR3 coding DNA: TGTGCCAGCAGTGGCCGGGGCTGGCCCCAGCATTTT. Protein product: CASSGRGWPQHF.

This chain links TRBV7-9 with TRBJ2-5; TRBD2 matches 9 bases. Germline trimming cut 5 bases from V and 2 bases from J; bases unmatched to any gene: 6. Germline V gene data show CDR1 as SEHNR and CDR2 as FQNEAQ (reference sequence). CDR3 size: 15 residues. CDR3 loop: CASSPRAGGQETQYF. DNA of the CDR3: TGTGCCAGCAGCCCTCGGGCGGGGGGGCAAGAGACCCAGTACTTC.

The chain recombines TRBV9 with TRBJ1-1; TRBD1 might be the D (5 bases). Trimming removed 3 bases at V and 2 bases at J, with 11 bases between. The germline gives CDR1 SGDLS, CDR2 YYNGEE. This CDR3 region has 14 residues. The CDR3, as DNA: TGTGCCAGCAGCGCGGGACCGATCAACACTGAAGCTTTCTTT. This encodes CASSAGPINTEAFF.

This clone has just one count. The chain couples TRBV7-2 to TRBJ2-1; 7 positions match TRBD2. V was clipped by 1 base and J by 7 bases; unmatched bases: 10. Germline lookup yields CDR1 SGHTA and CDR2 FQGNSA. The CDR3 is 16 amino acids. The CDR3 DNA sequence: TGTGCCAGCAGCTTAGAACCGGGCGGGGGTAAAAATGAGCAGTTCTTC. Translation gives CASSLEPGGGKNEQFF.